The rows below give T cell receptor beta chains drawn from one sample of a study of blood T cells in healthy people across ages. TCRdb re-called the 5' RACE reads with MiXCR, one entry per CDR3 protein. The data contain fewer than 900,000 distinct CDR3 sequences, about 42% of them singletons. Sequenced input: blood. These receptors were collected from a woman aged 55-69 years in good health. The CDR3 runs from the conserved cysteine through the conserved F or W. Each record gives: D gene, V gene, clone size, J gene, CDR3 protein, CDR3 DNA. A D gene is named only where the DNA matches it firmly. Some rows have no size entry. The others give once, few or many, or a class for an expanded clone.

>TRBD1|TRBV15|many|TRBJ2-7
CATSDALMTGNSYEQYF
TGTGCCACCAGCGATGCCCTCATGACAGGGAACTCCTACGAGCAGTACTTC
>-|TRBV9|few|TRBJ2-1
CASSVTGNYEQFF
TGTGCCAGCAGCGTCACAGGGAATTACGAGCAGTTCTTC
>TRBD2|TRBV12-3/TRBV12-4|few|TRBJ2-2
CASRPGLAGITGELFF
TGTGCCAGCAGGCCGGGGCTAGCGGGAATCACCGGGGAGCTGTTTTTT
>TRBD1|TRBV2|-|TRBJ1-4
CASSPDRAKEKLFF
TGTGCCAGCAGCCCGGACAGGGCTAAGGAAAAACTGTTTTTT
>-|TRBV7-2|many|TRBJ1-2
CASSRGQHSYGYTF
TGTGCCAGCAGCCGTGGACAGCATTCCTATGGCTACACCTTC
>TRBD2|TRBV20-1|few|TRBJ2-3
CSAEEGSGGSDTQYF
TGCAGTGCTGAAGAAGGTAGCGGGGGATCAGATACGCAGTATTTT
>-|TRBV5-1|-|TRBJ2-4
CASSPGTLGADIQYF
TGCGCCAGCAGCCCCGGGACCCTAGGGGCGGACATTCAGTACTTC
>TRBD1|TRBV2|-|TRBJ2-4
CASRTDRKNIQYF
TGTGCCAGCAGAACGGACAGGAAAAACATTCAGTACTTC
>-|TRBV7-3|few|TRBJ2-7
CASSLMIGLSNEQYF
TGTGCCAGCAGCTTAATGATAGGATTATCCAATGAGCAGTACTTC
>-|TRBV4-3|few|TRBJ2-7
CASSQDGIGDYEQYF
TGCGCCAGCAGCCAAGATGGAATAGGGGACTACGAGCAGTACTTC
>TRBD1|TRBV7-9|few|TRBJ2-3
CASSERQGDTQYF
TGTGCCAGCAGCGAAAGACAGGGGGATACGCAGTATTTT
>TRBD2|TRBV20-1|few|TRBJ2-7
CSAATASGRSEQYF
TGCAGTGCCGCAACTGCTAGCGGGAGGTCCGAGCAGTACTTC
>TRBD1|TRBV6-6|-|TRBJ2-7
CASHTGTGSYEQYF
TGTGCCAGTCATACCGGGACAGGTTCCTACGAGCAGTACTTC
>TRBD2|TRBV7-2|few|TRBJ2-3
CASSLGLAGGLKTDTQYF
TGTGCCAGCAGCCTCGGACTAGCGGGGGGCCTTAAAACAGATACGCAGTATTTT
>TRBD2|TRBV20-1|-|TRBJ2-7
CSARDLRESSYEQYF
TGCAGTGCTAGAGATCTGCGGGAGAGCTCCTACGAGCAGTACTTC
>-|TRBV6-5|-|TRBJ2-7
CASRIRDVSSYEQYF
TGTGCCAGCAGAATCCGGGACGTTAGCTCCTACGAGCAGTACTTC
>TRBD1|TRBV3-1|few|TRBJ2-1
CASSQRVQGQAYNEQFF
TGTGCCAGCAGCCAACGGGTTCAAGGACAGGCCTACAATGAGCAGTTCTTC
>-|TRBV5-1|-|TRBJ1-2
CASSSGGDGYTF
TGCGCCAGCAGCTCCGGTGGGGATGGCTACACCTTC
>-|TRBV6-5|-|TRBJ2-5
CASSSPRSQETQYF
TGTGCCAGCAGTTCCCCGAGGTCGCAAGAGACCCAGTACTTC
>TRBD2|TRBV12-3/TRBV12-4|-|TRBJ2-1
CASTPRRGANNEQFF
TGTGCCAGCACTCCGAGGCGGGGGGCCAACAATGAGCAGTTCTTC
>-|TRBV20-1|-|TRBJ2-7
CSAGGGYEQYF
TGCAGTGCAGGGGGAGGCTACGAGCAGTACTTC
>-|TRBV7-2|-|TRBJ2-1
CASSSRIYNEQFF
TGTGCCAGCAGCTCCCGGATTTACAATGAGCAGTTCTTC
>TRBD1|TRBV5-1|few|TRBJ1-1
CASSQQGGGTEAFF
TGCGCCAGCAGCCAACAGGGGGGAGGAACTGAAGCTTTCTTT
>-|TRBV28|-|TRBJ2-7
CASSLFLPGSYEQYF
TGTGCCAGCAGTTTATTCCTACCTGGGTCCTACGAGCAGTACTTC
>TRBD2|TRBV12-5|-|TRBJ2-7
CASGLGGLAGSYEQYF
TGTGCTAGTGGTTTGGGGGGGCTAGCGGGGTCCTACGAGCAGTACTTC
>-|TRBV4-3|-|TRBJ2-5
CASSQDGGWETQYF
TGCGCCAGCAGCCAAGACGGGGGTTGGGAGACCCAGTACTTC
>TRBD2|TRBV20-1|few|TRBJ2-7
CSALPGTSGDYEQYF
TGCAGTGCTTTACCCGGGACTAGCGGTGACTACGAGCAGTACTTC
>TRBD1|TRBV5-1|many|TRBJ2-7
CASNPGPGGEQYF
TGCGCCAGCAACCCCGGACCAGGGGGCGAGCAGTACTTC
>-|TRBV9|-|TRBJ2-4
CASSVGGRGELAKNIQYF
TGTGCCAGCAGCGTAGGGGGGAGAGGGGAGCTAGCCAAAAACATTCAGTACTTC
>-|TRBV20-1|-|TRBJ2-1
CSAREDSGLNEQFF
TGCAGTGCTAGAGAGGACTCGGGCCTCAATGAGCAGTTCTTC